These 21 T cell receptor beta chains were all obtained from the same sample, sequenced in a study of sequential checkpoint blockade in melanoma. Stated treatment: randomized to nivolumab then ipilimumab (arm A) or the reverse (arm B). The protocol was immunoSEQ multiplex PCR, while the TCRdb copy is restricted to in-frame clones and leaves out a portion. This table has some 30,000 clones, about 89% appearing once. The specimen comprised CD8+ T cells sorted from blood (inferred from file names), sampled from a patient given nivolumab and ipilimumab in sequence. These receptors were taken from a human donor with melanoma.

This chain joins TRBV9 and TRBJ2-1, with 7 bases fitting TRBD2. Germline CDR1 reads SGDLS; CDR2 reads YYNGEE. J lost 8 bases, V lost 4 bases, and 6 bases had no gene match. The CDR3 length is 13 residues. This CDR3 reads CASSLTSRDEQFF. CDR3 in DNA: TGTGCCAGCAGCCTGACTAGCCGCGATGAGCAGTTCTTC.

The chain joins TRBV18 to TRBJ2-7; the match to TRBD1 covers 9 bases. The germline gives CDR1 KGHSH, CDR2 LQKENI. V was clipped by 6 bases and J by 0 bases; unmatched bases: 9. The CDR3 runs to 16 residues. In DNA form, the CDR3 reads TGTGCCAGCTCCAGCGGGACAGGGTGGACCTCCTACGAGCAGTACTTC. It codes for CASSSGTGWTSYEQYF.

The chain links TRBV9 to TRBJ2-5; 14 nucleotides agree with TRBD2. The J call is uncertain, as TRBJ2-7 better fits the DNA end. The CDR3 runs to 15 residues. CDR1 and CDR2 from the germline V gene are SGDLS and YYNGEE. The chain's CDR3 is CASSEGLAGANEQYF. The DNA for the CDR3 is TGTGCCAGCAGCGAGGGACTAGCGGGAGCCAACGAGCAGTACTTC.

The genes are TRBV7-3 and TRBJ1-2; TRBD1 agrees at 9 bases. The CDR3 spans 15 residues. Germline CDR1 is SGHTA and CDR2 is FQGTGA. The V segment lost 4 bases and the J segment 5 bases; nucleotides outside the gene matches: 8. This CDR3 reads CASSSSGTGRYGYTF. CDR3 in DNA: TGTGCCAGCAGCTCCTCCGGGACAGGGCGATATGGCTACACCTTC.

The chain couples TRBV9 to TRBJ1-6; D ambiguous. Germline V lookup: CDR1 SGDLS, CDR2 YYNGEE. V lost 0 bases and J 0 bases, leaving 7 bases between the germline ends. CDR3 size: 16 residues. The CDR3 protein is CASSVDGSSYNSPLHF. CDR3 nucleotide sequence: TGTGCCAGCAGCGTAGACGGTTCCTCCTATAATTCACCCCTCCACTTT.

This sequence joins TRBV6-1 and TRBJ2-7; TRBD2 might be the D (5 bases). Germline V gene sequence: CDR1 MNHNS, CDR2 SASEGT. The CDR3 extends over 13 amino acids. V shed 4 bases and J shed 3 bases, with 10 bases lying between them. The CDR3 DNA sequence: TGTGCCAGCAGTGGCCGGGGAATCTACGAGCAGTACGTC. This gives the protein CASSGRGIYEQYV.

This sequence joins TRBV7-3 and TRBJ2-1; 10 bases fit TRBD2. The CDR3 covers 15 residues. Germline assignment: CDR1 SGHTA and CDR2 FQGTGA. Trimming at V came to 5 bases and at J to 8 bases, leaving 9 bases not matched to a gene. CDR3 protein: CASSILAGSAYEQFF. CDR3 DNA: TGTGCCAGCAGCATACTAGCGGGATCTGCCTATGAGCAGTTCTTC. The variable domain in full, completed from reference TRBV7-3 and TRBJ2-1, reads GAGVSQTPSNKVTEKGKYVELRCDPISGHTALYWYRQSLGQGPEFLIYFQGTGAADDSGLPNDRFFAVRPEGSVSTLKIQRTERGDSAVYLCASSILAGSAYEQFFGPGTRLTVL.

V usage is TRBV19 and J usage is TRBJ1-1; D is uncertain. The CDR3 runs to 13 residues. Trimming left V 3 bases short and J 3 bases short, with 8 bases between. Looked up from germline, CDR1 is LNHDA and CDR2 is SQIVND (reference sequence). The CDR3: CASSMRRHTEAFF. The CDR3 DNA reads as TGTGCCAGTAGTATGAGGCGACACACTGAAGCTTTCTTT.

This clone was observed a single time. V gene TRBV6-6 combines with J gene TRBJ2-7; 12 bases are a match to TRBD2. The CDR3 contains 15 residues. Germline lookup yields CDR1 MNHNY and CDR2 SVGAGI (reference sequence). The trim removed 4 bases at V and 3 bases at J, leaving 4 bases unmatched. The CDR3 protein is CASSLTSGGRYEQYV. In nucleotides, the CDR3 is TGTGCCAGCAGTTTAACTAGCGGGGGGCGCTACGAGCAGTACGTC.

V usage is TRBV5-1 and J usage is TRBJ2-1; TRBD2 matches at 7 bases. Trimming took 1 base from V and 2 from J; bases not matched to a gene: 3. The CDR3 has 15 amino acids. Germline V gene sequence: CDR1 SGHRS, CDR2 YFSETQ. The CDR3 reads CASSLNGLAYNEQFF. The CDR3 DNA sequence: TGCGCCAGCAGCTTGAACGGACTAGCCTACAATGAGCAGTTCTTC.

The rearrangement uses TRBV7-9 and TRBJ2-7, with TRBD2 as a possible D gene (5 bases). The germline CDR1 and CDR2 sequences are SEHNR and FQNEAQ (reference sequence). The V and J ends lost 4 bases and 2 bases respectively, with 18 bases between them. CDR3 length: 16 residues. The CDR3 region is CASSSRGLNGTYEQYF. The DNA for the CDR3 is TGTGCCAGCAGCTCCCGGGGTCTAAATGGAACCTACGAGCAGTACTTC.

This clone was picked up a small number of times. The rearrangement uses TRBV28 and TRBJ2-3, with D unclear. Trimming removed 7 bases at V and 0 bases at J, with 14 bases between. The CDR3 runs to 15 residues. Germline CDR1 reads MDHEN; CDR2 reads SYDVKM. CDR3 residues: CASTPFVSSTDTQYF. As DNA, the CDR3 is TGTGCCAGCACCCCCTTCGTTTCTAGCACAGATACGCAGTATTTT. Full variable domain (missing parts from reference TRBV28 and TRBJ2-3): DVKVTQSSRYLVKRTGEKVFLECVQDMDHENMFWYRQDPGLGLRLIYFSYDVKMKEKGDIPEGYSVSREKKERFSLILESASTNQTSMYLCASTPFVSSTDTQYFGPGTRLTVL.

This chain joins TRBV7-2 and TRBJ2-3; weak D call: TRBD1 (6 bases). V was trimmed by 1 base and J by 4 bases, leaving 12 bases between them. Germline V gene lookup returns CDR1 SGHTA and CDR2 FQGNSA. The CDR3 has 15 residues. DNA for the CDR3: TGTGCCAGCAGCTTAGGGTACAGGGTTCCAGATACGCAGTATTTT. Translated: CASSLGYRVPDTQYF. The whole variable domain, filled in from reference TRBV7-2 and TRBJ2-3, reads GAGVSQSPSNKVTEKGKDVELRCDPISGHTALYWYRQSLGQGLEFLIYFQGNSAPDKSGLPSDRFSAERTGGSVSTLTIQRTQQEDSAVYLCASSLGYRVPDTQYFGPGTRLTVL.

This chain links TRBV19 with TRBJ2-7; maybe TRBD2 (6 bases). Germline CDR1 is LNHDA and CDR2 is SQIVND (reference sequence). The CDR3 extends over 16 amino acids. Trimming shortened V by 1 base and J by 0 bases, and 13 bases separated the two germline ends. CDR3 loop: CASSIGPAGYSYEQYF. The CDR3, as DNA: TGTGCCAGTAGTATAGGTCCAGCGGGCTACTCCTACGAGCAGTACTTC.

This chain uses TRBV11-2 with TRBJ1-3, with D possibly TRBD1 on 5 matching bases. CDR1 and CDR2 from the germline V gene are SGHAT and FQNNGV. The CDR3 has 14 residues. V was pared by 2 bases and J by 4 bases, with 9 bases between. For the CDR3, the DNA is TGTGCCAGCAGCTTATTGGCAGGGGGAAACACCATATATTTT. Its protein product is CASSLLAGGNTIYF.

A few counts support this clone. The chain is built from TRBV19 and TRBJ1-5; D is ambiguous. Germline V gene sequence: CDR1 LNHDA, CDR2 SQIVND (reference sequence). Trimming left V 6 bases short and J 3 bases short, with 18 bases between. The CDR3 has 16 amino acids. The CDR3 is CASRPMRNAYNQPQHF. In DNA, the CDR3 is TGTGCCAGTAGACCGATGAGAAACGCCTACAATCAGCCCCAGCATTTT.

The rearrangement joins TRBV5-1 to TRBJ2-1; D remains ambiguous. Per germline, CDR1 SGHRS and CDR2 YFSETQ. The CDR3 has 11 amino acids. Trimming took 0 bases from V and 10 from J, leaving 5 bases between them. Here the CDR3 reads CASSLVREQFF. CDR3 DNA: TGCGCCAGCAGCTTGGTTCGGGAGCAGTTCTTC.

The gene calls are TRBV7-9 and TRBJ2-3, with 7 bases identical to TRBD1. The CDR3 covers 14 residues. Trimming cost V 5 bases and J 5 bases; bases outside gene matches: 7. Germline V gene lookup returns CDR1 SEHNR and CDR2 FQNEAQ (reference sequence). For the CDR3, the DNA is TGTGCCAGCAGCGACAGGGTCGGGTTAGATACGCAGTATTTT. Translating it yields CASSDRVGLDTQYF.

This clone was seen just once. V gene TRBV28 combines with J gene TRBJ2-1, with no clear D. V was cut by 5 bases and J by 2 bases, with 16 bases left in between. CDR3 length equals 16 residues. Germline CDR1 is MDHEN and CDR2 is SYDVKM. This CDR3 reads CASSPLEGLTYNEQFF. The CDR3 bases are TGTGCCAGCAGTCCCCTAGAAGGCCTAACCTACAATGAGCAGTTCTTC.

The chain couples TRBV14 to TRBJ2-5; possibly TRBD1 for D (5 bases). CDR3 size: 13 residues. V dropped 1 base and J dropped 7 bases, with 10 bases sitting between them. Germline-derived CDR1 and CDR2 are SGHDN and FVKESK. The chain's CDR3 is CASSQVREGTQYF. CDR3 DNA sequence: TGTGCCAGCAGCCAAGTCAGGGAAGGGACCCAGTACTTC. Complete variable domain (other parts from reference TRBV14 and TRBJ2-5): EAGVTQFPSHSVIEKGQTVTLRCDPISGHDNLYWYRRVMGKEIKFLLHFVKESKQDESGMPNNRFLAERTGGTYSTLKVQPAELEDSGVYFCASSQVREGTQYFGPGTRLLVL.

This chain links TRBV13 with TRBJ2-1; TRBD1 is a possible D gene (5 bases). CDR1 is PRHDT and CDR2 is FYEKMQ in the germline V gene (reference sequence). Trimming left V 4 bases short and J 0 bases short, with 13 bases between. The CDR3 covers 16 residues. Here the CDR3 reads CASSWGGSSSYNEQFF. The CDR3 DNA is TGTGCCAGCAGCTGGGGCGGTAGTAGCTCCTACAATGAGCAGTTCTTC.